Listed here is a single TCR beta chain. Its target is not known. This CDR3 comprises 16 residues. Looked up from germline, CDR1 is SGHDT and CDR2 is YYEEEE. Trimming removed 4 bases from V and 10 bases from J; junction bases left unmatched: 14. The data were obtained in a study of cytomegalovirus exposure and HLA in healthy donors. Use of 60 Vbeta and 13 Jbeta primers characterized the PCR. Original handling: Tens of millions of unique TCR beta chains, some 9.9 million shared, were counted in a later analysis. Clones were sequenced by immunoSEQ multiplex PCR, and TCRdb holds only the in-frame ones, with some missing. V and J calls plus clone size are reproduced from that table; the DNA served to infer D and trimming. This table holds around 97,000 clones. Regarding the study as a whole: Compared with the approximately 670-donor mean, an Asian-associated ancestry cluster reportedly had fewer N-insertions, according to a later analysis. Analyzed later, most CMV-associated TCR beta chains appeared HLA-restricted.

Each donor's status was that of a healthy bone marrow donor. This chain connects TRBV5-6 to TRBJ1-6; 7 bases match TRBD1. The sequence came from a man in his forties or fifties in good health and CMV-seronegative. The sample was PBMCs. The CDR3 loop is CASSATGTELHSPLHF. The CDR3 nucleotides read TGTGCCAGCAGCGCAACCGGGACAGAGCTCCACTCACCCCTCCACTTT.